This T cell receptor (beta chain) comes out of a study of CD8 T cells in ankylosing spondylitis. TCRdb processed the 5' RACE reads anew with MiXCR; each CDR3 protein has one entry. This sample carries nearly 250,000 distinct CDR3 sequences, roughly 32% of them seen once, and the ten largest clones take about 4%. This clonotype was counted between two and nine times. The antigen remains undetermined. The V and J ends lost 5 bases and 1 base, in that order; junction bases with no gene match: 6. This CDR3 region has 16 residues. Notes on the study in general: One TCR beta motif, made up of under ten highly homologous variants, appeared characteristic of ankylosing spondylitis blood. Disease-associated clones were reportedly significantly overrepresented in matched ankylosing spondylitis synovial fluid.

This sequence was found in a male donor with ankylosing spondylitis or in good health (not recorded which). This chain connects TRBV12-3 or TRBV12-4 to TRBJ2-1, with 9 bases aligning to TRBD1. Sequenced input: blood, either unsorted or a sorted T cell fraction (not recorded which). The CDR3 DNA reads as TGTGCCAGCAGTAGCACAGGGGGCGCATCCTACAATGAGCAGTTCTTC. As protein: CASSSTGGASYNEQFF.